Listed below are T cell receptor beta chains from one sample, sequenced in a study of shared clonotypes between healthy human individuals. Assay used: immunoSEQ multiplex PCR; TCRdb lists only in-frame clones, some missing. Here the sample spans roughly 1 million clones, about four fifths being singletons. Specimen: memory CD4+ T cells from PBMCs. These receptors came from a man aged 18 to 30 in good health. Some clones in this sample may be carry-over from other donors' samples. Both conserved end residues are part of each CDR3. D genes are given only for firm matches. A clone size is listed for some rows: how often the clone was seen (once, few, many), or a class if it is expanded.

v_call	d_call	clone_size	j_call	cdr3_nt	cdr3_aa
TRBV23-1	TRBD1	NA	TRBJ2-7	TGCGCCAGCAGTCAATCCGCATATCGGACAGGGGCCTACGAGCAGTACTTC	CASSQSAYRTGAYEQYF
TRBV6-6	NA	once	TRBJ1-2	TGTGCCAGCAGACTACCCTGGGGGGCCGAGTATGGCTACACCTTC	CASRLPWGAEYGYTF
TRBV5-1	TRBD1	NA	TRBJ2-5	TGCGCCAGCAGCCAAATCGGACAGGCGCAAGAGACCCAGTACTTC	CASSQIGQAQETQYF
TRBV11-3	NA	NA	TRBJ1-1	TGTGCCAGCAGCTTAGACCGACAGAACACTGAAGCTTTCTTT	CASSLDRQNTEAFF
TRBV6-5	NA	NA	TRBJ2-5	TGTGCCAGCAGTTACGCTAAAGAGACCCAGTACTTC	CASSYAKETQYF
TRBV7-2	NA	NA	TRBJ2-2	TGTGCCAGCAGCTTAGATCGGCAGCTAACCGGGGAGCTGTTTTTT	CASSLDRQLTGELFF
TRBV7-3	NA	once	TRBJ1-3	TGTGCCAGCAGCTTAATGGATGGAAACACCATATATTTT	CASSLMDGNTIYF
TRBV30	NA	NA	TRBJ2-7	TGTGCCTGGAGTGTACGTCGGGCGGAGCAGTACTTC	CAWSVRRAEQYF
TRBV4-1	TRBD2	NA	TRBJ2-3	TGCGCCAGCAGCTCTTCTAGCGGGAGAACTCTCACAGATACGCAGTATTTT	CASSSSSGRTLTDTQYF
TRBV7-3	NA	NA	TRBJ2-3	TGTGCCAGCAGCCCCCGGCGAGAAGATACGCAGTATTTT	CASSPRREDTQYF
TRBV7-2	NA	NA	TRBJ2-5	TGTGCCAGCAGCGCACTAGGGGCGGGGACCCAGTACTTC	CASSALGAGTQYF
TRBV27	TRBD1	once	TRBJ2-6	TGTGCCAGCAGTTTATCGCGACAGGGCTACTCTGGGGCCAACGTCCTGACTTTC	CASSLSRQGYSGANVLTF
TRBV5-1	NA	NA	TRBJ2-5	TGCGCCAGCAGCTTGGAAGGGGAAAAGACCCAGTACTTC	CASSLEGEKTQYF
TRBV10-2	NA	NA	TRBJ2-6	TGCGCCAGCCTGGGCTCTGGGGCCAACGTCCTGACTTTC	CASLGSGANVLTF
TRBV5-1	NA	few	TRBJ1-4	TGCGCCAGCAGCCCAGGGCGAACTAATGAAAAACTGTTTTTT	CASSPGRTNEKLFF
TRBV6-1	NA	few	TRBJ1-1	TGTGCCAGCAGCGAGAGAACTGAAGCTTTCTTT	CASSERTEAFF
TRBV11-1	TRBD1	NA	TRBJ1-1	TGTGCCAGCAGCCCGGACAGGGCCACTGAAGCTTTCTTT	CASSPDRATEAFF
TRBV5-6	TRBD2	NA	TRBJ2-7	TGTGCCAGCAGGACCTCGGGAGGCTCCTACGAGCAGTACTTC	CASRTSGGSYEQYF
TRBV30	NA	NA	TRBJ1-2	TGTGCCTGGAGTGACAAGCCTCAGGGCTACACCTTC	CAWSDKPQGYTF
TRBV28	NA	few	TRBJ1-2	TGTGCCAGCAGTTTAAGCGGCTCTTCCCCAACCTTC	CASSLSGSSPTF
TRBV5-6	TRBD1	NA	TRBJ2-2	TGTGCCAGCAGCTCCGCTTGGACAGGGTGGGACACCGGGGAGCTGTTTTTT	CASSSAWTGWDTGELFF
TRBV9	NA	few	TRBJ2-5	TGTGCCAGCAGCGTCGACGAGCAAGAGACCCAGTACTTC	CASSVDEQETQYF